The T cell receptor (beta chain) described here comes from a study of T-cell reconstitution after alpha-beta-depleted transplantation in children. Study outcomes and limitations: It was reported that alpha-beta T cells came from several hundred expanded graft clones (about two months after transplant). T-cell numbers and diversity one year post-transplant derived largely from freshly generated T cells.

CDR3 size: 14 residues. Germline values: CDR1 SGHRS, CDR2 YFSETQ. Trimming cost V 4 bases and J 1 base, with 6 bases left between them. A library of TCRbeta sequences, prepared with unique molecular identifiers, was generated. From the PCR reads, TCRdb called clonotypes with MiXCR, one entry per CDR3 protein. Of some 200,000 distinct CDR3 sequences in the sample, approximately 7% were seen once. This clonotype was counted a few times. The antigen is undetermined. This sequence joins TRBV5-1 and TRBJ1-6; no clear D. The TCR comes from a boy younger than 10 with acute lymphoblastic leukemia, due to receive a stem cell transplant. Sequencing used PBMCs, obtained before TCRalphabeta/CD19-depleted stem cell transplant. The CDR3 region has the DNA TGCGCCAGCAGCCCGATTTCCTATAATTCACCCCTCCACTTT. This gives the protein CASSPISYNSPLHF.